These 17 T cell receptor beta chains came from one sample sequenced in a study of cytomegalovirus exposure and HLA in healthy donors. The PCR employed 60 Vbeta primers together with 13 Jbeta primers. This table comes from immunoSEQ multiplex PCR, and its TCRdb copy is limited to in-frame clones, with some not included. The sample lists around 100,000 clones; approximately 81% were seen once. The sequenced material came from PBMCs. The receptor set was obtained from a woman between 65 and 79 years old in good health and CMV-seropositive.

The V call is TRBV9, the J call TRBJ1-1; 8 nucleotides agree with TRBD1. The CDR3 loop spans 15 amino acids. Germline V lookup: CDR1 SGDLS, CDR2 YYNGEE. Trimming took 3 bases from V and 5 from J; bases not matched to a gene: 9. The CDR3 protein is CASSAMTGVPTEAFF. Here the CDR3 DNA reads TGTGCCAGCAGCGCCATGACAGGGGTCCCGACTGAAGCTTTCTTT.

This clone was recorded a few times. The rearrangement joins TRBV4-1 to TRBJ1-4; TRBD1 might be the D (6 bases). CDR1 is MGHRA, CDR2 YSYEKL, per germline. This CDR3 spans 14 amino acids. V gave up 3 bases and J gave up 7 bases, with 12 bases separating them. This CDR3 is CASSQRGTAEKLFF. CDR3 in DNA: TGCGCCAGCAGCCAGAGGGGGACCGCTGAAAAACTGTTTTTT.

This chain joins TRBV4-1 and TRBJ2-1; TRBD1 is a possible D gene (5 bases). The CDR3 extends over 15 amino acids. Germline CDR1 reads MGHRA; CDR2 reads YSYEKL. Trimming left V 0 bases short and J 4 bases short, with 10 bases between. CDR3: CASSQDRGLYNEQFF. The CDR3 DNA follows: TGCGCCAGCAGCCAAGATAGGGGCCTTTACAATGAGCAGTTCTTC.

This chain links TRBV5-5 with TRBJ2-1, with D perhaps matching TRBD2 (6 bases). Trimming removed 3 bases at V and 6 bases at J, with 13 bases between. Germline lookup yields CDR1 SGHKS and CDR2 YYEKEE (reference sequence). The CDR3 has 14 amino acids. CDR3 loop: CASSSSGTSNEQFF. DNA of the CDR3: TGTGCCAGCAGCTCCTCCGGGACTTCCAATGAGCAGTTCTTC.

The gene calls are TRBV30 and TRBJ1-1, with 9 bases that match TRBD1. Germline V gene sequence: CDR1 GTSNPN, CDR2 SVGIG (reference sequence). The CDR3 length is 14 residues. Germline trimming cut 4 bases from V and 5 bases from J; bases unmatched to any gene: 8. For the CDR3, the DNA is TGTGCCTGGACTTCCGGGACAGGGTGGACTGAAGCTTTCTTT. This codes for CAWTSGTGWTEAFF.

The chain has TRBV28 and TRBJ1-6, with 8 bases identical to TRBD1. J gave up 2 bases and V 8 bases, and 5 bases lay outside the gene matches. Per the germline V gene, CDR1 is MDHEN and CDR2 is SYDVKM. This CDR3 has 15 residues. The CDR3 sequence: CASRGQGAYNSPLHF. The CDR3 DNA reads TGTGCCAGCCGTGGACAGGGCGCCTATAATTCACCCCTCCACTTT.

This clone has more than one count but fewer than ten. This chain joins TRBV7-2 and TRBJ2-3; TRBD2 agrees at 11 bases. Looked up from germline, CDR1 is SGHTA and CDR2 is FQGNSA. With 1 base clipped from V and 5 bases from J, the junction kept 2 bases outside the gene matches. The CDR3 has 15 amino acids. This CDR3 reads CASSLVAGGIDTQYF. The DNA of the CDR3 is TGTGCCAGCAGCTTAGTAGCGGGAGGGATAGATACGCAGTATTTT.

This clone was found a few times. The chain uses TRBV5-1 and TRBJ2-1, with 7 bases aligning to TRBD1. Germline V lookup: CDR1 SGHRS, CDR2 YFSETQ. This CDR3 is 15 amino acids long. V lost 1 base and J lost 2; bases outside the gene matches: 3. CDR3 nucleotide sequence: TGCGCCAGCAGCTTGCCGGGACAGCCCTACAATGAGCAGTTCTTC. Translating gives CASSLPGQPYNEQFF.

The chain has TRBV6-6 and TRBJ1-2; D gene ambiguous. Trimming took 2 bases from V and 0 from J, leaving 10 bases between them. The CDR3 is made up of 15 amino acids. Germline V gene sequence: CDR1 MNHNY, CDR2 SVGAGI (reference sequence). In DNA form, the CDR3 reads TGTGCCAGCAGTTACGGAGGCGGAGCTAACTATGGCTACACCTTC. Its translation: CASSYGGGANYGYTF.

CDR3 sequence: CASRDDSQPQHF. The CDR3 coding sequence is TGTGCCAGCAGAGACGACAGTCAGCCCCAGCATTTT. This chain joins TRBV2 and TRBJ1-5, with D possibly TRBD1 on 5 matching bases. This CDR3 is 12 amino acids long. V was trimmed by 6 bases and J by 6 bases, leaving 9 bases between them. Germline CDR1 and CDR2: SNHLY and FYNNEI.

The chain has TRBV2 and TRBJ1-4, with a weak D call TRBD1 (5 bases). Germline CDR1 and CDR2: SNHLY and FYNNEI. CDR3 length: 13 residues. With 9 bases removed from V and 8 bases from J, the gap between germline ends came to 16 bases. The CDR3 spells CASGVRALEKLFF. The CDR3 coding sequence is TGTGCCAGTGGGGTCAGGGCCTTAGAAAAACTGTTTTTT.

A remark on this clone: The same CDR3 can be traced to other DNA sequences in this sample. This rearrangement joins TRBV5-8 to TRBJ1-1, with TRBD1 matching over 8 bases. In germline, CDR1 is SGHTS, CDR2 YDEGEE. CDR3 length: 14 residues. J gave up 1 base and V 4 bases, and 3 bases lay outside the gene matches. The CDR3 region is CASSPGTGNTEAFF. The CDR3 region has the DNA TGTGCCAGCAGCCCCGGGACAGGGAACACTGAAGCTTTCTTT. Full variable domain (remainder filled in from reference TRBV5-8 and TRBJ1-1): EAGVTQSPTHLIKTRGQQATLRCSPISGHTSVYWYQQALGLGLQFLLWYDEGEERNRGNFPPRFSGRQFPNYSSELNVNALELEDSALYLCASSPGTGNTEAFFGQGTRLTVV.

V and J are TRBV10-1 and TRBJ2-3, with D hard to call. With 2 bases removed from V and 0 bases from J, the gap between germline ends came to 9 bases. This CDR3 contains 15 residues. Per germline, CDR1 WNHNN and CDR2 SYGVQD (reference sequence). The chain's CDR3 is CASSENKRSTDTQYF. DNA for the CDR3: TGCGCCAGCAGTGAGAACAAACGAAGCACAGATACGCAGTATTTT.

The CDR3 nucleotides read TGTGCCAGCAGTTCCTGGACAGGGGGTGTAACTGAAGCTTTCTTT. Translated: CASSSWTGGVTEAFF. The gene calls are TRBV6-5 and TRBJ1-1, with 10 bases aligning to TRBD1. CDR3 length: 15 residues. Trimming took 4 bases from V and 5 from J; bases not matched to a gene: 7. CDR1 is MNHEY and CDR2 is SVGAGI in the germline V gene.

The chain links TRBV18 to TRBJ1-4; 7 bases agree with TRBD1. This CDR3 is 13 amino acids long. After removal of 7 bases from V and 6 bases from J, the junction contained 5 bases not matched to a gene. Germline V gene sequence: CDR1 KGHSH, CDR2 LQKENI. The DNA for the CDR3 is TGTGCCAGCTTCCGGGACAGATATGAAAAACTGTTTTTT. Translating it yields CASFRDRYEKLFF.

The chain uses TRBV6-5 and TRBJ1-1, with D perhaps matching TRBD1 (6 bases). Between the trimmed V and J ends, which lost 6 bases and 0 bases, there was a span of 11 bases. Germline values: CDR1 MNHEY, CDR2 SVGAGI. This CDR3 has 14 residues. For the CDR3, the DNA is TGTGCCAGCAGACCTGGACAGTTGAACACTGAAGCTTTCTTT. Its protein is CASRPGQLNTEAFF.

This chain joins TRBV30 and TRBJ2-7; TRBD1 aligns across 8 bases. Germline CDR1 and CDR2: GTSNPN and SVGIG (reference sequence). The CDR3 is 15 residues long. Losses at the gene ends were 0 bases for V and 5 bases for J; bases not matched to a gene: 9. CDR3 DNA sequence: TGTGCCTGGAGTGTACGGAGACAGGGGTTGCACGAGCAGTACTTC. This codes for CAWSVRRQGLHEQYF.